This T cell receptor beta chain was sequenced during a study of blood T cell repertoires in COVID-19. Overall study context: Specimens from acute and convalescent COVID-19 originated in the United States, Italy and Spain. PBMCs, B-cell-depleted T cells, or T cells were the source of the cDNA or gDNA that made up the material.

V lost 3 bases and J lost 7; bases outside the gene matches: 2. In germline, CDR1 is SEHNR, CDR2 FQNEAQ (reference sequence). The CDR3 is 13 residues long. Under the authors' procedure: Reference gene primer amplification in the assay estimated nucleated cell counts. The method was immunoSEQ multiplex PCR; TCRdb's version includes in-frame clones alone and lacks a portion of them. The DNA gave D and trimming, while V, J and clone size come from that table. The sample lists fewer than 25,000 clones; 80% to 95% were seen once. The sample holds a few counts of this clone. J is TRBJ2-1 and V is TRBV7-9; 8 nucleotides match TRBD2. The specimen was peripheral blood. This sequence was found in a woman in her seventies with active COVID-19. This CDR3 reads CASSFSSGNEQFF. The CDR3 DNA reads TGTGCCAGCAGCTTCTCTAGCGGGAATGAGCAGTTCTTC.